This T cell receptor beta chain was sequenced during a study of blood T cells in healthy people across ages. A second PCR, run for about 6 to 11 cycles, used a sample-barcoded 5' primer plus a J-beta primer mix. TCRdb recomputed calls from the 5' RACE reads with MiXCR, one row per CDR3 protein. The repertoire consists of about 780,000 distinct CDR3 sequences, with about 42% occurring once and the leading ten covering approximately 18%. J lost 1 base, V lost 3 bases, and 4 bases had no gene match. The germline V gene has CDR1 LGHNA and CDR2 YNFKEQ. This CDR3 has 15 amino acids. This clonotype was seen many times.

Sequencing used blood. The chain couples TRBV4-2 to TRBJ2-3; 7 positions agree with TRBD1. This sequence was found in an elderly man in good health. The CDR3 DNA reads as TGTGCCAGCAGCCAGGCAGGGGGACGCACAGATACGCAGTATTTT. Translating gives CASSQAGGRTDTQYF.